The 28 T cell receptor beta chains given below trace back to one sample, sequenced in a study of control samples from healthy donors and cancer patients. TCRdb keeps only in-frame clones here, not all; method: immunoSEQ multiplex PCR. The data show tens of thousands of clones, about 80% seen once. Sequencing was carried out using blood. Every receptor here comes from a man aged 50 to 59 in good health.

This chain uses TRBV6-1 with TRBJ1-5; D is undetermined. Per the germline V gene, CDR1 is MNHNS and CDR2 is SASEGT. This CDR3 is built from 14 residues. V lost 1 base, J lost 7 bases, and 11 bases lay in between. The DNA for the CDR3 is TGTGCCAGCAGTGAAGTCACCAAACGGCAGCCCCAGCATTTT. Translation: CASSEVTKRQPQHF.

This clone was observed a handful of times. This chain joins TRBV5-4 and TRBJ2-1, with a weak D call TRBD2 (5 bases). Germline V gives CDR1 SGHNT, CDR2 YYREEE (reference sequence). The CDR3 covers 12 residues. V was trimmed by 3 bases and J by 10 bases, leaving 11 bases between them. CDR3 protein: CASSSERREQFF. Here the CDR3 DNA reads TGTGCCAGCAGCTCGGAAAGGAGGGAGCAGTTCTTC.

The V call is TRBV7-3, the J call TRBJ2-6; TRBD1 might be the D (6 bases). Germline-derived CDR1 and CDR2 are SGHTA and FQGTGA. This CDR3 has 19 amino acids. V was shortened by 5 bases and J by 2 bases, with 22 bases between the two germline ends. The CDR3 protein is CASSEDPSTGFTGANVLTF. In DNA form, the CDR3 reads TGTGCCAGCAGCGAAGACCCTTCTACAGGGTTTACTGGGGCCAACGTCCTGACTTTC.

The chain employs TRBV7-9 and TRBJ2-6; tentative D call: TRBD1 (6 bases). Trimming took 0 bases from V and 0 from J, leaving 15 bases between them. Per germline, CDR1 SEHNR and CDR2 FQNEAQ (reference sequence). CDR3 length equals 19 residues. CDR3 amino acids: CASSLAGAPVSSGANVLTF. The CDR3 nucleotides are TGTGCCAGCAGCTTAGCGGGGGCCCCCGTAAGCTCTGGGGCCAACGTCCTGACTTTC.

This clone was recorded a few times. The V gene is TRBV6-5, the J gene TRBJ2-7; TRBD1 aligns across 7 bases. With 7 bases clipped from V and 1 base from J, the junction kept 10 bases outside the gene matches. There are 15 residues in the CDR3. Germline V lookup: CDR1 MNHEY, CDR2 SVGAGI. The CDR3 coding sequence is TGTGCCAGCACCGAGGGGGCAGGGGAATCCTACGAGCAGTACTTC. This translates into CASTEGAGESYEQYF.

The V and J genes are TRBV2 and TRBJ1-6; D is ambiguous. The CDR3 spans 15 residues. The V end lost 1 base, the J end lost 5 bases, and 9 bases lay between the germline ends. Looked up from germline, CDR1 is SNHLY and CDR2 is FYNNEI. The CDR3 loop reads CASSEVAFNNSPLHF. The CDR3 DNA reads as TGTGCCAGCAGTGAAGTGGCCTTTAATAATTCACCCCTCCACTTT.

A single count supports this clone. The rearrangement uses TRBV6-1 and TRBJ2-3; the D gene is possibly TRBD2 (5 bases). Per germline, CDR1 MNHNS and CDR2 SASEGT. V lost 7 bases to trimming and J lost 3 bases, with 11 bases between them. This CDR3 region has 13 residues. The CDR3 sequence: CASTGLDTDTQYF. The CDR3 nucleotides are TGTGCCAGCACGGGGTTAGATACAGATACGCAGTATTTT.

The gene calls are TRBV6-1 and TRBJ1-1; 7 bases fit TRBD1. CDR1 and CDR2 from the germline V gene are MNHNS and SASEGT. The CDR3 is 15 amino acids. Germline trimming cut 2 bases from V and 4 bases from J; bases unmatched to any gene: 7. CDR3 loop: CASSERAGGVTEAFF. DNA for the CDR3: TGTGCCAGCAGTGAAAGGGCAGGGGGTGTCACTGAAGCTTTCTTT.

DNA for the CDR3: TGTGCCAGCAGCTTGGATTCTAGCCGCTACAATGAGCAGTTCTTC. Translation gives CASSLDSSRYNEQFF. J is TRBJ2-1 and V is TRBV5-4; a possible D gene is TRBD2 (5 bases). The germline V gene encodes CDR1 SGHNT and CDR2 YYREEE (reference sequence). Trimming cost V 0 bases and J 3 bases, with 10 bases left between them. The CDR3 is 15 amino acids.

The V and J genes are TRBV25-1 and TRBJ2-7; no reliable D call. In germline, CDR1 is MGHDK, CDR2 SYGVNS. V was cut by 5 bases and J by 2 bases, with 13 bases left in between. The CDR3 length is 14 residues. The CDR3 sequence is CASSPEPRPYEQYF. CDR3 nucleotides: TGTGCCAGCAGTCCGGAGCCCAGACCCTACGAGCAGTACTTC.

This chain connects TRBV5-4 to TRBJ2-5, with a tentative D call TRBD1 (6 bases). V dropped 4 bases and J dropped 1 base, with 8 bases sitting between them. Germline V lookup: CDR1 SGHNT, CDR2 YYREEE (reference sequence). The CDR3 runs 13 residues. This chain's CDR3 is CASSADSQETQYF. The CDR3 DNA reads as TGTGCCAGCAGCGCGGACAGCCAAGAGACCCAGTACTTC.

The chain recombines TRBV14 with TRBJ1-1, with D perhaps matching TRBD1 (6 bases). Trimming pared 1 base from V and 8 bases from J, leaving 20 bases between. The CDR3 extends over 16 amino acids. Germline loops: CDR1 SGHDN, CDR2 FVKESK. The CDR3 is CASSQVKGRGSSEAFF. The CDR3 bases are TGTGCCAGCAGCCAAGTTAAGGGCAGGGGTAGTTCGGAAGCTTTCTTT.

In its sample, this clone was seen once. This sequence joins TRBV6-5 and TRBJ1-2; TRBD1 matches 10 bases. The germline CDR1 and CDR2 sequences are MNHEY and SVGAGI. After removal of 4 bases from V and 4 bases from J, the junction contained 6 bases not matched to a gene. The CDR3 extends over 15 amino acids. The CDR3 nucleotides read TGTGCCAGCAGTTTGGGGACAGGGGCGGGCTATGGCTACACCTTC. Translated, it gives CASSLGTGAGYGYTF.

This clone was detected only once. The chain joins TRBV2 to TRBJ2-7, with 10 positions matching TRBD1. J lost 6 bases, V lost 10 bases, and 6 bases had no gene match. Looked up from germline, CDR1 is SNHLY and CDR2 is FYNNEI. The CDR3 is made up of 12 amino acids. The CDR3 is CATGTGDIEQYF. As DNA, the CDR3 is TGTGCCACCGGGACAGGGGATATCGAGCAGTACTTC.

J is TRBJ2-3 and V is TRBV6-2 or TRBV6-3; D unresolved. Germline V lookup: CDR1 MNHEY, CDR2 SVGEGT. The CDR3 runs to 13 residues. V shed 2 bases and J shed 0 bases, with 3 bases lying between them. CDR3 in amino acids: CASSYDSTDTQYF. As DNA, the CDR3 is TGTGCCAGCAGTTACGACAGCACAGATACGCAGTATTTT.

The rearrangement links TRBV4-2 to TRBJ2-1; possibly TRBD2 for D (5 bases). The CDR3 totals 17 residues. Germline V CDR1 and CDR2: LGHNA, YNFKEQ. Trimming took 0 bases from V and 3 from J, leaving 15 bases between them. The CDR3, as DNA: TGTGCCAGCAGCCAAGATCTAAGCGGCAATTTCTACAATGAGCAGTTCTTC. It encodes CASSQDLSGNFYNEQFF.

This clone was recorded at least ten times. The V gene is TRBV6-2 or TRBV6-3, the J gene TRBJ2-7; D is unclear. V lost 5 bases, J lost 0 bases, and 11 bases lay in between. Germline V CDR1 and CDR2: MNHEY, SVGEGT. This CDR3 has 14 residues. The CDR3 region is CASSGIPTSYEQYF. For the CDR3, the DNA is TGTGCCAGCAGTGGGATTCCTACCTCCTACGAGCAGTACTTC.

This chain's CDR3 is CASSKDRKHEQYF. CDR3 DNA: TGTGCCAGCAGCAAAGACAGGAAACACGAGCAGTACTTC. This rearrangement joins TRBV11-2 to TRBJ2-7; possibly TRBD1 for D (6 bases). The CDR3 has 13 amino acids. The germline CDR1 and CDR2 sequences are SGHAT and FQNNGV. V shed 5 bases and J shed 5 bases, with 13 bases lying between them. The full variable domain, completed using reference TRBV11-2 and TRBJ2-7, is EAGVAQSPRYKIIEKRQSVAFWCNPISGHATLYWYQQILGQGPKLLIQFQNNGVVDDSQLPKDRFSAERLKGVDSTLKIQPAKLEDSAVYLCASSKDRKHEQYFGPGTRLTVT.

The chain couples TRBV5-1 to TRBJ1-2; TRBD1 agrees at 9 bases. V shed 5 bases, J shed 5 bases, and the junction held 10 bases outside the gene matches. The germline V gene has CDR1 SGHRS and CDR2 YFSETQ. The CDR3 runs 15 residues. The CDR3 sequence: CASRPTRQGVYGYTF. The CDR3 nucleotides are TGCGCCAGCAGACCCACTCGACAGGGGGTATATGGCTACACCTTC.

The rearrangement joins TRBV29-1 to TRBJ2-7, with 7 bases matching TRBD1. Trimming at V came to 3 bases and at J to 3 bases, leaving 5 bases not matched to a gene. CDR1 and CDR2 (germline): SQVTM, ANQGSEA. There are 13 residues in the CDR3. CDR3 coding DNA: TGCAGCGTTGAGGGACAGACAAACTACGAGCAGTACTTC. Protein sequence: CSVEGQTNYEQYF.

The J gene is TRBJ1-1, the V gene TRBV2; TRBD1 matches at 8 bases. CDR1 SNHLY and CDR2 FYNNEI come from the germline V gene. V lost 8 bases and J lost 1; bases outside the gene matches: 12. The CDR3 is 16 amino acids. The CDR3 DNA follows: TGTGCCAGCGGCGGACAGGGCCTCCAGGGGAACACTGAAGCTTTCTTT. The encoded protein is CASGGQGLQGNTEAFF.

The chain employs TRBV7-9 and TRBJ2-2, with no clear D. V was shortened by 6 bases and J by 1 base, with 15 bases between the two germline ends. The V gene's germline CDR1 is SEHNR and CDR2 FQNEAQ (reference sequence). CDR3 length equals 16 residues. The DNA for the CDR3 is TGTGCCAGCAGACACATAGAGGCAGGGAACACCGGGGAGCTGTTTTTT. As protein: CASRHIEAGNTGELFF.

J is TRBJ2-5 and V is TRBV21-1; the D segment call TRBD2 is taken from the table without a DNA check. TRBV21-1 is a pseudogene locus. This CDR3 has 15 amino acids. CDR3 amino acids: CASSPKSRSTGTQYF. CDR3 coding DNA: TGTGCCAGCAGCCCTAAATCTAGATCGACGGGGACCCAGTACTTC.

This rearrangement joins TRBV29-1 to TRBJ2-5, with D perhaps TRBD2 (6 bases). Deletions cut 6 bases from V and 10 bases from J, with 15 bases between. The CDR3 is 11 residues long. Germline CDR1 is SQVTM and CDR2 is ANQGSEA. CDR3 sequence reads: CSVFPSEGQYF. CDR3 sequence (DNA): TGCAGCGTGTTTCCATCGGAGGGCCAGTACTTC. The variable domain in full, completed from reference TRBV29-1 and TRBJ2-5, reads SAVISQKPSRDICQRGTSLTIQCQVDSQVTMMFWYRQQPGQSLTLIATANQGSEATYESGFVIDKFPISRPNLTFSTLTVSNMSPEDSSIYLCSVFPSEGQYFGPGTRLLVL.

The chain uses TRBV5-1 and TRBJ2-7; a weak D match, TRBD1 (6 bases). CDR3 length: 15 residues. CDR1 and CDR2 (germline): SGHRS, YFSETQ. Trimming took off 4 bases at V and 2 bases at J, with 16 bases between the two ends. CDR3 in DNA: TGCGCCAGCAGCCTGAACAGGGCTCCTACCTACGAGCAGTACTTC. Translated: CASSLNRAPTYEQYF.

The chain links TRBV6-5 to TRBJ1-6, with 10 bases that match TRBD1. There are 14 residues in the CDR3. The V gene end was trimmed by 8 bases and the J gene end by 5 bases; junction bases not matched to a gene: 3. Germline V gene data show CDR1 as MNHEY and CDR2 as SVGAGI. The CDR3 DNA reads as TGTGCCAGCTGCGGGACAGGGGATAATTCACCCCTCCACTTT. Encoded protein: CASCGTGDNSPLHF.

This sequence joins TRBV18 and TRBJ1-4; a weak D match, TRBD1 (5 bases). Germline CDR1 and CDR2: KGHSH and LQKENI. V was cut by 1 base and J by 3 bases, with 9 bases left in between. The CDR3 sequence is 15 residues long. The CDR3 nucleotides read TGTGCCAGCTCACCACGGCGGGGACCTAATGAAAAACTGTTTTTT. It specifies CASSPRRGPNEKLFF.

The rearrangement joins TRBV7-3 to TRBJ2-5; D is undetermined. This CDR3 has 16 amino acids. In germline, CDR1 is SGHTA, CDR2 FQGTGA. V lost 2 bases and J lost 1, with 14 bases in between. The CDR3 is CASSLGERTGQETQYF. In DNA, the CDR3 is TGTGCCAGCAGCTTAGGGGAACGGACGGGCCAAGAGACCCAGTACTTC.